These 6 T cell receptor beta chains share one sample of origin, sequenced in a study of technical replicates of blood from a few donors. Assay used: immunoSEQ multiplex PCR; TCRdb lists only in-frame clones, some missing. The sample has tens of thousands of clones, about 92% seen once. Material for sequencing was T cells isolated from PBMCs. Receptors were obtained from a human donor in good health.

The chain joins TRBV4-1 to TRBJ2-2, with 7 bases matching TRBD1. J was trimmed by 0 bases and V by 1 base; bases with no gene match: 2. CDR1 MGHRA and CDR2 YSYEKL come from the germline V gene. The CDR3 sequence is 16 residues long. The CDR3: CASSQVQGANTGELFF. The CDR3 bases are TGCGCCAGCAGCCAAGTCCAGGGGGCGAACACCGGGGAGCTGTTTTTT.

J is TRBJ2-1 and V is TRBV11-2; a possible D gene is TRBD2 (5 bases). The CDR3 spans 16 residues. V was shortened by 0 bases and J by 2 bases, with 11 bases between the two germline ends. CDR1 is SGHAT and CDR2 is FQNNGV in the germline V gene. The CDR3 DNA is TGTGCCAGCAGCTTAGATGAGGGTTTAGCCTACAATGAGCAGTTCTTC. This translates into CASSLDEGLAYNEQFF.

A single count supports this clone. CDR3 residues: CASSEFTSNEQFF. In nucleotides, the CDR3 is TGCGCCAGCAGTGAGTTTACTAGCAATGAGCAGTTCTTC. The chain couples TRBV10-2 to TRBJ2-1; possibly TRBD2 for D (5 bases). The V gene lost 1 base and the J gene lost 6 bases, with 7 bases spanning the gap. Germline CDR1 is WSHSY and CDR2 is SAAADI. The CDR3 is 13 amino acids.

The chain recombines TRBV6-5 with TRBJ1-1, with D unresolved. The CDR3 covers 12 residues. CDR1 is MNHEY and CDR2 is SVGAGI in the germline V gene. The ends were cut back, 4 bases at V and 0 bases at J, with 3 bases in the middle. The CDR3 spells CASSSVNTEAFF. CDR3 in DNA: TGTGCCAGCAGTTCCGTGAACACTGAAGCTTTCTTT.

This chain connects TRBV29-1 to TRBJ1-2; 7 bases map to TRBD1. Trimming at V came to 5 bases and at J to 8 bases, leaving 5 bases not matched to a gene. The germline V gene has CDR1 SQVTM and CDR2 ANQGSEA. This CDR3 has 11 residues. The CDR3 sequence is CSVWDSQGYTF. The CDR3, as DNA: TGCAGCGTTTGGGACAGTCAGGGCTACACCTTC.

The chain employs TRBV19 and TRBJ2-1; 7 nucleotides line up with TRBD1. Trimming removed 6 bases from V and 7 bases from J; junction bases left unmatched: 6. The V gene's germline CDR1 is LNHDA and CDR2 SQIVND (reference sequence). The CDR3 totals 13 residues. CDR3 sequence (DNA): TGTGCCAGTAGAGAGACAGGGCGGAATGAGCAGTTCTTC. Its translation is CASRETGRNEQFF.